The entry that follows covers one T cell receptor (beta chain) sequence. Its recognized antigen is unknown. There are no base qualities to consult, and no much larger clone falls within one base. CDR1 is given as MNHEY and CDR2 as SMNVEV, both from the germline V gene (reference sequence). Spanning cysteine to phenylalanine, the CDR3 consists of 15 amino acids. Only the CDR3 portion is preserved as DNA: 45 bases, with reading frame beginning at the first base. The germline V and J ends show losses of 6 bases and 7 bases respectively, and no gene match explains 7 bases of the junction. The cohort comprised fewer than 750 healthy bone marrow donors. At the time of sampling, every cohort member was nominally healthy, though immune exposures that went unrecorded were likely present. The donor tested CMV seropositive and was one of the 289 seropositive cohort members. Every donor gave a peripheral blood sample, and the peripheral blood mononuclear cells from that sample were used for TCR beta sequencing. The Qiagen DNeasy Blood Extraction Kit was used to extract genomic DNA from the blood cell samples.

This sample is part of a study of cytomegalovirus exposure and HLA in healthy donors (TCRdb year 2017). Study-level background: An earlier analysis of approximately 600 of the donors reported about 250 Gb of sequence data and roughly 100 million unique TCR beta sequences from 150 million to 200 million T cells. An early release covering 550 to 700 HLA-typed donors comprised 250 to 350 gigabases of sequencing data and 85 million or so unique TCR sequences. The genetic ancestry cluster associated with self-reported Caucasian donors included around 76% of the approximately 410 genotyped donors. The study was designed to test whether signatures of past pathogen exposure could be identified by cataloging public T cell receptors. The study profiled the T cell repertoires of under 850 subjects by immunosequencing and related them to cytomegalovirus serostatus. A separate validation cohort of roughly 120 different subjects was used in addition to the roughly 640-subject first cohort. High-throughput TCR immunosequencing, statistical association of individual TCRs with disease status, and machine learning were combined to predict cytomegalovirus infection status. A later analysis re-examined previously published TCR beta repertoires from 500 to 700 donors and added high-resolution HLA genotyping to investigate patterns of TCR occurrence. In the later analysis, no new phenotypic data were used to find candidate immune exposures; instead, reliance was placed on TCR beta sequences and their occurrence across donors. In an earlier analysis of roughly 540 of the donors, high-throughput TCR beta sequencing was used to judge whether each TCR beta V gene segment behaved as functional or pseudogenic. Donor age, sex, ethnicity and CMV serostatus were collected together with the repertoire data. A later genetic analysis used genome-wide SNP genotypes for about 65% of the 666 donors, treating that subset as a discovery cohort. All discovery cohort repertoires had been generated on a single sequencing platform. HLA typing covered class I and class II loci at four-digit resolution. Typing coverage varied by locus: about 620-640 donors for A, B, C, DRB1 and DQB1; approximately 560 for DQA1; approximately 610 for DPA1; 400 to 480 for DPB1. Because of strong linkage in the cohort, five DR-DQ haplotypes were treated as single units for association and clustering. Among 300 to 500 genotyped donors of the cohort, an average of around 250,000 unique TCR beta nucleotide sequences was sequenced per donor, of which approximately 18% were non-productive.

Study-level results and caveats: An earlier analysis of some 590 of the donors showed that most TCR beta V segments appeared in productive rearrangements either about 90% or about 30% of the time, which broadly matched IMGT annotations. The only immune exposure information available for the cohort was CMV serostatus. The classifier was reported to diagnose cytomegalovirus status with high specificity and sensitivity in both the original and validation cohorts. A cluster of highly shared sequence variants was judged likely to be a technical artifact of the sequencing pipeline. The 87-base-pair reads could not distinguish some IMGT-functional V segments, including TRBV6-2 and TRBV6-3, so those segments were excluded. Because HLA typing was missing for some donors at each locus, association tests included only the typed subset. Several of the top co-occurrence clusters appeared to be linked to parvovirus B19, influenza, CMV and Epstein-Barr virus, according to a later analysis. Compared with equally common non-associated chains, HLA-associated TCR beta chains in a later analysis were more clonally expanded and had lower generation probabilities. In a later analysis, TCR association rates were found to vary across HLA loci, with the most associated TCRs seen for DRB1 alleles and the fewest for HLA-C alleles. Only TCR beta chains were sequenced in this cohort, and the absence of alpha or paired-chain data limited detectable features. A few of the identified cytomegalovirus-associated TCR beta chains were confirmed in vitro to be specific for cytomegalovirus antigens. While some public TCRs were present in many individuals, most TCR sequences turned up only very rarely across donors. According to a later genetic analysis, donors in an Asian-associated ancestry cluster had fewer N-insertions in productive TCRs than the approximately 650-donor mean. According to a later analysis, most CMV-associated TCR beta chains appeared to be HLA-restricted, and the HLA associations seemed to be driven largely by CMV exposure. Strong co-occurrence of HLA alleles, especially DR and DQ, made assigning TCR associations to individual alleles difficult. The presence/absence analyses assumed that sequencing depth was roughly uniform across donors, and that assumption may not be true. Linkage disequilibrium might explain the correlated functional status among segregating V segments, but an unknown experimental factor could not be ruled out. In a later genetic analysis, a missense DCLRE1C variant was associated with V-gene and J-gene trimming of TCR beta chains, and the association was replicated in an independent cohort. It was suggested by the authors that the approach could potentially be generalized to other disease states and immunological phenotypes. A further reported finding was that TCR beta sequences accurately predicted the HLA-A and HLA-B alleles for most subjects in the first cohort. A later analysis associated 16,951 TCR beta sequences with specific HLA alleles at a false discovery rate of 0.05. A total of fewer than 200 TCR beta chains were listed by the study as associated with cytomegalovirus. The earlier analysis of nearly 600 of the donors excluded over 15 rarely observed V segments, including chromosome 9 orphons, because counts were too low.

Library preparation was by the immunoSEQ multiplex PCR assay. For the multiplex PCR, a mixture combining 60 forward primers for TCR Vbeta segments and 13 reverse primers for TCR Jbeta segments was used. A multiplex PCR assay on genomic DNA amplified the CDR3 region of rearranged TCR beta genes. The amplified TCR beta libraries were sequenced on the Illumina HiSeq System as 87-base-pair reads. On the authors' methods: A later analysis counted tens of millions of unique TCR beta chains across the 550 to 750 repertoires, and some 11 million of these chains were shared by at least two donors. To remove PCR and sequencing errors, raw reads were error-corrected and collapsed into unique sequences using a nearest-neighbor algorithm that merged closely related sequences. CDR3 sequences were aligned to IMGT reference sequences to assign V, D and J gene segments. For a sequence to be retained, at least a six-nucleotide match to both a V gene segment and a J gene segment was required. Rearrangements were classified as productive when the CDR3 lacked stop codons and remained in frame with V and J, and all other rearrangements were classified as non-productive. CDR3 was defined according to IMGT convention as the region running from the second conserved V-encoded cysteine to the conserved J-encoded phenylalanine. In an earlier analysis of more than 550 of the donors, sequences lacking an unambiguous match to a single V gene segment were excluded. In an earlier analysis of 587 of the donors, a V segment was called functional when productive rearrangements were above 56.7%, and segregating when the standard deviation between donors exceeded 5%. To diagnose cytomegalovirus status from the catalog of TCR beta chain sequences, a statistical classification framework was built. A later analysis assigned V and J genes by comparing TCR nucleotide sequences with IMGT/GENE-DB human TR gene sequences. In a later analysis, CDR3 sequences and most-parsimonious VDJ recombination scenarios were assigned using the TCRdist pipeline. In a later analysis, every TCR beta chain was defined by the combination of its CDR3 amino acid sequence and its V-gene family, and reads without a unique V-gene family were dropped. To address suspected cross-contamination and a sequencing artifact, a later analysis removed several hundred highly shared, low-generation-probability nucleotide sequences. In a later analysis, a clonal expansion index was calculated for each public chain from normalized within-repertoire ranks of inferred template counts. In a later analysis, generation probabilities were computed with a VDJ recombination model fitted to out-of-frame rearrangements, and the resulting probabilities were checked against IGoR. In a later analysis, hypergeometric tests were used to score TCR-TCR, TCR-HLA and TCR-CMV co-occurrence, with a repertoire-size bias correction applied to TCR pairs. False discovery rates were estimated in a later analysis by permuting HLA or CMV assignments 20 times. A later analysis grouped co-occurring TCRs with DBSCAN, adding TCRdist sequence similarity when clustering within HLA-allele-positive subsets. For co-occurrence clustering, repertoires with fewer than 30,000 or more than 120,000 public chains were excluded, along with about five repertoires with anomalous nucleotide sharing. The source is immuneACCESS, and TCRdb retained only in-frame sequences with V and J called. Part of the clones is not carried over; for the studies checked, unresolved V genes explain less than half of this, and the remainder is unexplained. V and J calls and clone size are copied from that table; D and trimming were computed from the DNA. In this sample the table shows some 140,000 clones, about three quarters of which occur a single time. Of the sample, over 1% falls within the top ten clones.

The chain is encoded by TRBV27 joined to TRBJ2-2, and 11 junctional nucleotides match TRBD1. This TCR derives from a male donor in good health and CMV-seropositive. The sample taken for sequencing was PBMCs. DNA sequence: TGTGCCAGCAGGATCGGGACAGGGGGTTTCGGGGAGCTGTTTTTT. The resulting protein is CASRIGTGGFGELFF.